A single sample gave rise to the 5 T cell receptor beta chains below, sequenced in a study of graft-versus-host responses after intestinal transplantation (dated by TCRdb to the early 2020s). The library was made by the immunoSEQ multiplex PCR assay. TCRdb's version of the immuneACCESS table is confined to in-frame rearrangements and falls short of the full clone set. An unresolved V gene accounts for under half of the shortfall where checked; the remainder is of unknown origin. This sample is represented by over 65,000 clones; 92% of them were singletons. The top ten clones comprise 0.55% to 0.75% of the sample. Sequencing was performed on PBMCs, taken 98 days after intestinal transplantation. The receptors were sampled from a human patient who received an intestinal transplant, so some T cells may come from the graft donor.

The rearrangement uses TRBV5-6 and TRBJ2-7; D gene ambiguous. Germline V gives CDR1 SGHDT, CDR2 YYEEEE. V lost 2 bases and J lost 1, with 7 bases in between. This CDR3 has 13 amino acids. The CDR3 spells CASSFTSSYEQYF. CDR3 nucleotides: TGTGCCAGCAGCTTTACCAGTTCCTACGAGCAGTACTTC.

The chain couples TRBV28 to TRBJ1-1; 10 positions agree with TRBD1. The CDR3 sequence is 13 residues long. CDR1 and CDR2 (germline): MDHEN, SYDVKM. With V trimmed by 10 bases and J by 5 bases, 7 bases remained unmatched. The DNA of the CDR3 is TGTGCCATCTCCGGGACAGGGGAGACTGAAGCTTTCTTT. Translating gives CAISGTGETEAFF.

This chain links TRBV18 with TRBJ1-1, with D perhaps matching TRBD1 (6 bases). Germline V gene lookup returns CDR1 KGHSH and CDR2 LQKENI. The length of the CDR3 is 16 residues. V dropped 6 bases and J dropped 1 base, with 18 bases sitting between them. This chain's CDR3 is CASSLLQGLENTEAFF. The CDR3 DNA is TGTGCCAGCTCGCTCCTACAGGGATTAGAGAACACTGAAGCTTTCTTT.

The chain links TRBV6-5 to TRBJ2-7; 7 bases map to TRBD1. V lost 5 bases and J lost 7; bases outside the gene matches: 8. The CDR3 is 13 residues long. CDR1 is MNHEY and CDR2 is SVGAGI in the germline V gene. CDR3 DNA sequence: TGTGCCAGCAGTGACAGACAGGGAAGAGAGCAGTACTTC. Protein product: CASSDRQGREQYF.

This sequence joins TRBV6-6 and TRBJ1-4; D gene unclear. V dropped 0 bases and J dropped 6 bases, with 5 bases sitting between them. CDR1 MNHNY and CDR2 SVGAGI come from the germline V gene (reference sequence). The CDR3 covers 13 residues. The CDR3 bases are TGTGCCAGCAGTTACTCGTCCGATGAAAAACTGTTTTTT. This sequence encodes CASSYSSDEKLFF.